These 21 T cell receptor beta chains share one sample of origin, sequenced in a study of identical twins. TCRdb processed the 5' RACE reads anew with MiXCR; each CDR3 protein has one entry. The top ten hold approximately 3.7% of the sample, which has fewer than 250,000 distinct CDR3 sequences, 5.5% to 8% seen once. The same sample was also studied in work on yellow fever vaccine responses in identical twins.

What was sequenced was memory (CD45RO+) T cells sorted from blood. The origin of the receptors is a woman aged 18-29 years in good health.

Many counts were recorded for this clonotype. CDR3 sequence: CASSLTATNEKLFF. For the CDR3, the DNA is TGTGCCAGCAGCTTAACGGCAACTAATGAAAAACTGTTTTTT. The rearrangement joins TRBV7-9 to TRBJ1-4; no clear D. Germline values: CDR1 SEHNR, CDR2 FQNEAQ (reference sequence). The CDR3 loop spans 14 amino acids. V was clipped by 2 bases and J by 0 bases, with 4 bases between them.

CDR3 sequence: CASSLGPNEGQFF. The DNA for the CDR3 is TGTGCCAGCAGTTTAGGTCCGAACGAAGGGCAGTTCTTC. The chain recombines TRBV12-3 or TRBV12-4 with TRBJ2-1; D not certain. Trimming took 1 base from V and 12 from J, leaving 13 bases between them. This CDR3 region has 13 residues.

Ten or more counts support this clonotype. V gene TRBV5-1 combines with J gene TRBJ2-3, with 8 bases aligning to TRBD2. The CDR3 spans 15 residues. With 2 bases clipped from V and 6 bases from J, the junction kept 8 bases outside the gene matches. Germline assignment: CDR1 SGHRS and CDR2 YFSETQ. The CDR3 spells CASSFSGGPMDTQYF. CDR3 DNA: TGCGCCAGCAGCTTCAGCGGGGGACCGATGGATACGCAGTATTTT.

This CDR3 reads CASSKVPTHDEQFF. As DNA, the CDR3 is TGTGCCAGCAGCAAAGTACCCACACACGATGAGCAGTTCTTC. The gene calls are TRBV21-1 and TRBJ2-1. TRBV21-1 is described as a pseudogene. This CDR3 has 14 amino acids.

In its sample, this clonotype was seen a few times. This chain connects TRBV20-1 to TRBJ2-7; 9 bases fit TRBD2. The CDR3 length is 13 residues. Trimming took 5 bases from V and 2 from J; bases not matched to a gene: 4. In germline, CDR1 is DFQATT, CDR2 SNEGSKA (reference sequence). The CDR3 is CSASGLAPYEQYF. The CDR3 DNA is TGCAGTGCTTCGGGACTAGCCCCCTACGAGCAGTACTTC.

This rearrangement joins TRBV27 to TRBJ2-1; D possibly corresponds to TRBD2 (6 bases). The CDR3 has 15 residues. The germline V gene encodes CDR1 MNHEY and CDR2 SMNVEV (reference sequence). V lost 3 bases to trimming and J lost 2 bases, with 11 bases between them. The CDR3 DNA reads as TGTGCCAGCAGTTTTGGGGACTCCGCCTACAATGAGCAGTTCTTC. Protein sequence: CASSFGDSAYNEQFF.

In its sample, this clonotype was seen many times. The V and J genes are TRBV6-1 and TRBJ2-4; 7 bases agree with TRBD1. The V gene end was trimmed by 5 bases and the J gene end by 8 bases; junction bases not matched to a gene: 9. Germline CDR1 is MNHNS and CDR2 is SASEGT. CDR3 length equals 14 residues. The CDR3 loop reads CASSPQGTGDIQYF. In DNA, the CDR3 is TGTGCCAGCAGTCCACAGGGGACCGGGGACATTCAGTACTTC.

This clonotype was recorded at least ten times. CDR3 sequence: CASSAMMGQDNYGYTF. For the CDR3, the DNA is TGCGCCAGCAGCGCTATGATGGGACAGGATAACTATGGCTACACCTTC. The chain has TRBV5-1 and TRBJ1-2; 8 bases fit TRBD1. V gave up 4 bases and J gave up 1 base; unmatched junction bases: 9. This CDR3 spans 16 amino acids. Per germline, CDR1 SGHRS and CDR2 YFSETQ. Based on the CDR3 plus reference TRBV5-1 and TRBJ1-2, the full variable domain is KAGVTQTPRYLIKTRGQQVTLSCSPISGHRSVSWYQQTPGQGLQFLFEYFSETQRNKGNFPGRFSGRQFSNSRSEMNVSTLELGDSALYLCASSAMMGQDNYGYTFGSGTRLTVV.

This clonotype has more than one count but fewer than ten. V and J are TRBV7-9 and TRBJ2-1; D gene uncertain. Germline values: CDR1 SEHNR, CDR2 FQNEAQ (reference sequence). Trimming stripped 5 bases from V and 3 bases from J, with 8 bases between. The CDR3 is 13 amino acids. The CDR3 loop reads CASSLDHYNEQFF. DNA of the CDR3: TGTGCCAGCAGCCTGGATCACTACAATGAGCAGTTCTTC.

The rearrangement joins TRBV18 to TRBJ2-1; 7 bases are shared with TRBD2. The length of the CDR3 is 13 residues. CDR1 KGHSH and CDR2 LQKENI come from the germline V gene. Trimming cost V 0 bases and J 16 bases; bases outside gene matches: 9. The CDR3 sequence: CASSPPSSGGPFF. For the CDR3, the DNA is TGTGCCAGCTCACCACCGTCCTCGGGGGGTCCATTCTTC.

This clonotype was found a few times. The chain recombines TRBV6-5 with TRBJ1-1; TRBD1 is a possible D gene (5 bases). This CDR3 spans 12 amino acids. Germline CDR1 is MNHEY and CDR2 is SVGAGI. Between the trimmed V and J ends, which lost 6 bases and 11 bases, there was a span of 16 bases. CDR3 amino acids: CASSLRGAEAFF. The CDR3 bases are TGTGCCAGCAGCCTTAGGGGCGCAGAGGCTTTCTTT.

This clonotype has a handful of counts. A read error is likely, as this CDR3 ends without the conserved phenylalanine or tryptophan. The chain uses TRBV15 and TRBJ2-1; tentative D call: TRBD2 (6 bases). Per the germline V gene, CDR1 is LNHNV and CDR2 is YYDKDF (reference sequence). The CDR3 length is 17 residues. V lost 0 bases to trimming and J lost 0 bases, with 12 bases between them. The CDR3 DNA reads TGTGCCACCAGCAGAGATCCCCCCGGGGGCTCCTACAATGAGCAGTTCCTC. It codes for CATSRDPPGGSYNEQFL.

This clonotype was counted at least ten times. V is TRBV9 and J is TRBJ1-2; tentatively, D is TRBD1 (5 bases). Trimming stripped 3 bases from V and 4 bases from J, with 10 bases between. This CDR3 is built from 13 residues. Germline loops: CDR1 SGDLS, CDR2 YYNGEE. The chain's CDR3 is CASSATEAYGYTF. The CDR3 DNA is TGTGCCAGCAGCGCGACAGAGGCCTATGGCTACACCTTC.

The chain has TRBV7-2 and TRBJ1-5, with D maybe TRBD1 (5 bases). V lost 2 bases and J lost 4, with 12 bases in between. CDR3 length equals 15 residues. The germline V gene encodes CDR1 SGHTA and CDR2 FQGNSA. CDR3 residues: CASSLSGGMNQPQHF. DNA for the CDR3: TGTGCCAGCAGCTTAAGCGGGGGAATGAATCAGCCCCAGCATTTT.

This clonotype was counted at least ten times. The genes are TRBV29-1 and TRBJ2-1, with 8 positions matching TRBD2. Trimming at V came to 7 bases and at J to 7 bases, leaving 6 bases not matched to a gene. This CDR3 comprises 12 residues. The germline CDR1 and CDR2 sequences are SQVTM and ANQGSEA. CDR3 sequence reads: CSENSGENEQFF. CDR3 nucleotides: TGCAGCGAGAATAGCGGGGAGAATGAGCAGTTCTTC.

This chain connects TRBV20-1 to TRBJ2-3, with 10 bases that match TRBD2. The CDR3 sequence is 15 residues long. Germline CDR1 and CDR2: DFQATT and SNEGSKA (reference sequence). Trimming took 2 bases from V and 7 from J; bases not matched to a gene: 9. As DNA, the CDR3 is TGCAGTGCTAGACTAGCGGGGGCTTTCGGGAATACGCAGTATTTT. Translating gives CSARLAGAFGNTQYF.

The CDR3 loop reads CASSQVGPVYF. Written as DNA, the CDR3 is TGTGCCAGCAGCCAAGTGGGTCCCGTTTACTTC. The chain combines TRBV14 with TRBJ2-7; D unresolved. V was cut by 1 base and J by 13 bases, with 11 bases left in between. The CDR3 length is 11 residues. CDR1 and CDR2 (germline): SGHDN, FVKESK.

Ten or more counts support this clonotype. The V call is TRBV5-1, the J call TRBJ2-1; 12 positions match TRBD1. Losses at the gene ends were 0 bases for V and 8 bases for J; bases not matched to a gene: 3. The CDR3 extends over 15 amino acids. Germline V gene lookup returns CDR1 SGHRS and CDR2 YFSETQ. The CDR3 bases are TGCGCCAGCAGCTTGGAGGGGACAGGGGGCCATGAGCAGTTCTTC. Amino acid sequence: CASSLEGTGGHEQFF.

The chain's CDR3 is CASSPMGVGGGPSYEQYV. In nucleotides, the CDR3 is TGTGCCAGCAGCCCTATGGGGGTGGGCGGGGGACCCTCCTACGAGCAGTACGTC. The chain joins TRBV6-1 to TRBJ2-7, with 7 bases matching TRBD2. Germline V gene lookup returns CDR1 MNHNS and CDR2 SASEGT. V shed 6 bases, J shed 0 bases, and the junction held 17 bases outside the gene matches. The CDR3 extends over 18 amino acids.

The chain uses TRBV28 and TRBJ2-1; D is perhaps TRBD1 (5 bases). The CDR3 length is 14 residues. Per germline, CDR1 MDHEN and CDR2 SYDVKM. V was trimmed by 0 bases and J by 5 bases, leaving 8 bases between them. The CDR3 DNA reads TGTGCCAGCAGTTTATGGACAGATAACAATGAGCAGTTCTTC. This codes for CASSLWTDNNEQFF. Supplemented by reference TRBV28 and TRBJ2-1, the full variable domain reads DVKVTQSSRYLVKRTGEKVFLECVQDMDHENMFWYRQDPGLGLRLIYFSYDVKMKEKGDIPEGYSVSREKKERFSLILESASTNQTSMYLCASSLWTDNNEQFFGPGTRLTVL.

V is TRBV7-6 and J is TRBJ1-2; D call uncertain. The CDR3 extends over 13 amino acids. V shed 1 base and J shed 6 bases, with 9 bases lying between them. Germline CDR1 SGHVS, CDR2 FNYEAQ. CDR3 sequence (DNA): TGTGCCAGCAGCTTAGGCGGGAGGGATGGCTACACCTTC. Translated, it gives CASSLGGRDGYTF.